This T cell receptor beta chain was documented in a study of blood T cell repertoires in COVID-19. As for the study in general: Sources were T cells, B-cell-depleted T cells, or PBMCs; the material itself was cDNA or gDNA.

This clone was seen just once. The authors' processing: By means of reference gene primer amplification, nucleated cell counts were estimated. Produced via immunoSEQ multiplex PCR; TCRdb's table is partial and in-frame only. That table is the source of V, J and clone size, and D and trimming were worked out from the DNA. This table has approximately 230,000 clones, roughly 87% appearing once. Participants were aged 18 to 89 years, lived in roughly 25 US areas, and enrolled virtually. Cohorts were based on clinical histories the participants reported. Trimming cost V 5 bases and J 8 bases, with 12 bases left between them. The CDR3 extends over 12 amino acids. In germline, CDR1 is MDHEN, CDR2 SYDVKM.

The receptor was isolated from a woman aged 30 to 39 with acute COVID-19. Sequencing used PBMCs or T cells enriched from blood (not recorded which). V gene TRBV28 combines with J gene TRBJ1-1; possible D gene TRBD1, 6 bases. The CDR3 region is CASSPGQNEAFF. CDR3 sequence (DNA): TGTGCCAGCAGTCCGGGACAAAACGAAGCTTTCTTT.